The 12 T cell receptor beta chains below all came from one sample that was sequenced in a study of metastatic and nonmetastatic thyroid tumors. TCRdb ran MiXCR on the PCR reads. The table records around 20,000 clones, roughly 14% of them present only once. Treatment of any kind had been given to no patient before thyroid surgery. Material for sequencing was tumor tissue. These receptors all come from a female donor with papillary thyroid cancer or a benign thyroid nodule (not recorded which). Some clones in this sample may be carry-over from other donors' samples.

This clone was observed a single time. The chain's CDR3 is CSARPGLAEAISSYEQYF. The DNA for the CDR3 is TGCAGTGCCCGACCGGGACTAGCGGAAGCCATAAGCTCCTACGAGCAGTACTTC. The chain joins TRBV20-1 to TRBJ2-7; 11 bases map to TRBD2. The length of the CDR3 is 18 residues. V was clipped by 6 bases and J by 0 bases; unmatched bases: 16. The germline V gene has CDR1 DFQATT and CDR2 SNEGSKA (reference sequence).

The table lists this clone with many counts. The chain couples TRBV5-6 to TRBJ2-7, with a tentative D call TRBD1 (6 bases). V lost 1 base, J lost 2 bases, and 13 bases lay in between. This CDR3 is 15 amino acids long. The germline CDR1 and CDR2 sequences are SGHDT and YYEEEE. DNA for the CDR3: TGTGCCAGCAGCTTGACGGATCAGGGGACCTACGAGCAGTACTTC. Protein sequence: CASSLTDQGTYEQYF. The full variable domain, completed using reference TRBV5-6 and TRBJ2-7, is DAGVTQSPTHLIKTRGQQVTLRCSPKSGHDTVSWYQQALGQGPQFIFQYYEEEERQRGNFPDRFSGHQFPNYSSELNVNALLLGDSALYLCASSLTDQGTYEQYFGPGTRLTVT.

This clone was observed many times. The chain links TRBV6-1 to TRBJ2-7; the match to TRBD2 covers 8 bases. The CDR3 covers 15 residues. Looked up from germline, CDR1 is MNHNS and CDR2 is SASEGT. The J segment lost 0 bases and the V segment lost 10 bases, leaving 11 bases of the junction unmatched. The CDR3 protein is CATGGGGGSSYEQYF. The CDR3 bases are TGTGCCACCGGGGGGGGGGGAGGGAGCTCCTACGAGCAGTACTTC.

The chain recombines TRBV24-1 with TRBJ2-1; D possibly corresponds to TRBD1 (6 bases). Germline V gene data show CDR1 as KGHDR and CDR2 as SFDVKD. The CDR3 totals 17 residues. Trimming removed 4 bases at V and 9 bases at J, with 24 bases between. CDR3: CATSDIRVWGPVGEQFF. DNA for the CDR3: TGTGCCACCAGTGACATTCGGGTCTGGGGGCCAGTGGGTGAGCAGTTCTTC.

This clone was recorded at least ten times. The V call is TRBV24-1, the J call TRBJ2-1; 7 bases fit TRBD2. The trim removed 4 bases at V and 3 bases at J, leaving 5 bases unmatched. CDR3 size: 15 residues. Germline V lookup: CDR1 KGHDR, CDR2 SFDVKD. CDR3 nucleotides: TGTGCCACCAGTGACGGAGGGAGGGGCTACAATGAGCAGTTCTTC. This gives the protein CATSDGGRGYNEQFF.

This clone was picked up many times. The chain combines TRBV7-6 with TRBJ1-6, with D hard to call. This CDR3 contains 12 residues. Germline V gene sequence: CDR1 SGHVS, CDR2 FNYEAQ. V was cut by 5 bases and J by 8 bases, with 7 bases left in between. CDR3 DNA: TGTGCCAGCAGCCCCCCCCATTCACCCCTCCACTTT. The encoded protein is CASSPPHSPLHF.

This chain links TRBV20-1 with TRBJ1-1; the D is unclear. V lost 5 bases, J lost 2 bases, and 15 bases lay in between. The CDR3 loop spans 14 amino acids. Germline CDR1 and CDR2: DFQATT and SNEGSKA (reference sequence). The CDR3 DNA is TGCAGTGCTCAGACGAGCGGGATTAACACTGAAGCTTTCTTT. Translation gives CSAQTSGINTEAFF.

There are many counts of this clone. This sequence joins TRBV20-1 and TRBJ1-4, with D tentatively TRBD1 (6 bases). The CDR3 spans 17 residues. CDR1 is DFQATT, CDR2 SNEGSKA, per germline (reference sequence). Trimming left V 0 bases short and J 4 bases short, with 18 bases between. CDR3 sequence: CSARDWRTEGYNEKLFF. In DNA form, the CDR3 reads TGCAGTGCTAGAGATTGGCGGACAGAGGGCTATAATGAAAAACTGTTTTTT.

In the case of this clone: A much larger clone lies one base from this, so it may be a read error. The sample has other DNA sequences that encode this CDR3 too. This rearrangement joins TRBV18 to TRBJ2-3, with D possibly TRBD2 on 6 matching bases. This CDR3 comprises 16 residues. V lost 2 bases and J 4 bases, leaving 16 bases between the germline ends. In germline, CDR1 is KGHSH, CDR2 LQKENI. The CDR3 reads CASSPNVNAGSDTQYF. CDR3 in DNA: TGTGCCAGCTCACCAAATGTAAATGCGGGGTCAGATACGCAGTATTTT.

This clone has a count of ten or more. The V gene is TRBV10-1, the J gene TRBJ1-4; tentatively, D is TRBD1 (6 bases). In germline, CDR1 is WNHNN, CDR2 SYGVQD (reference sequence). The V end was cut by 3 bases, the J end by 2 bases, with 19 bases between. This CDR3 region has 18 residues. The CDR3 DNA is TGCGCCAGCAGTGAATGGATGTTCGGGGGCCGCACTAATGAAAAACTGTTTTTT. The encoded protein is CASSEWMFGGRTNEKLFF.

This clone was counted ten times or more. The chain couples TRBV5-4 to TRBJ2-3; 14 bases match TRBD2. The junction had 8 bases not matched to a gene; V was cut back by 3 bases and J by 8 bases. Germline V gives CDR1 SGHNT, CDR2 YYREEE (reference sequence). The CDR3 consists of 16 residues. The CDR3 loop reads CASSSGTSGRPATQYF. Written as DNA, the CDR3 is TGTGCCAGCAGCTCTGGGACTAGCGGGAGACCTGCTACGCAGTATTTT.

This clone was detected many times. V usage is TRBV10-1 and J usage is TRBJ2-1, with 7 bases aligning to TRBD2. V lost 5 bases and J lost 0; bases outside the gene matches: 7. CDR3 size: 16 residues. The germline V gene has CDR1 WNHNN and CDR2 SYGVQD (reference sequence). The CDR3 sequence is CASSRTSVSSYNEQFF. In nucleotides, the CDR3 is TGCGCCAGCAGTCGTACTAGCGTAAGCTCCTACAATGAGCAGTTCTTC.